One sample yielded the 10 T cell receptor beta chains listed below, sequenced in a study of blood T cells in healthy people across ages. Primed by a sample-barcoded 5' primer and a J-beta primer mix, a second PCR proceeded for 7 to 11 cycles. TCRdb independently ran MiXCR on the 5' RACE reads; one entry per CDR3 protein. The data show around 320,000 distinct CDR3 sequences, roughly 29% seen once. Material for sequencing was blood. These receptors all stem from an older woman in good health.

This clonotype was seen a few times. CDR3 in amino acids: CASSLARGGLSNEQFF. CDR3 nucleotide sequence: TGTGCCAGCAGCTTAGCCCGGGGGGGGCTTTCGAATGAGCAGTTCTTC. This chain links TRBV7-8 with TRBJ2-1, with 8 bases fitting TRBD2. The V gene end was trimmed by 0 bases and the J gene end by 7 bases; junction bases not matched to a gene: 8. Germline V gene data show CDR1 as SGHVS and CDR2 as FQNEAQ. The length of the CDR3 is 16 residues.

J is TRBJ1-1 and V is TRBV12-3 or TRBV12-4; 9 positions agree with TRBD1. The CDR3 loop spans 16 amino acids. V lost 3 bases and J lost 1; bases outside the gene matches: 6. The CDR3 DNA follows: TGTGCCAGCAGTTTGGGGACAGGGACGGAGAACACTGAAGCTTTCTTT. It specifies CASSLGTGTENTEAFF.

This clonotype has more than one count but fewer than ten. The rearrangement uses TRBV27 and TRBJ2-2; 13 bases map to TRBD2. Trimming took 6 bases from V and 5 from J; bases not matched to a gene: 6. CDR1 and CDR2 from the germline V gene are MNHEY and SMNVEV (reference sequence). The CDR3 is 16 amino acids. This CDR3 reads CASSDRGLAGTGELFF. CDR3 DNA sequence: TGTGCCAGCAGCGACCGGGGACTAGCGGGAACCGGGGAGCTGTTTTTT.

This clonotype was observed a few times. The genes are TRBV4-2 and TRBJ1-4; maybe TRBD1 (5 bases). Germline values: CDR1 LGHNA, CDR2 YNFKEQ. V lost 1 base to trimming and J lost 3 bases, with 15 bases between them. The CDR3 contains 17 residues. CDR3 DNA sequence: TGTGCCAGCAGCCAAGCAGCCGGCCTGGGGGCTAATGAAAAACTGTTTTTT. It translates to CASSQAAGLGANEKLFF.

The V and J genes are TRBV2 and TRBJ2-7, with D possibly TRBD1 on 5 matching bases. Trimming pared 5 bases from V and 5 bases from J, leaving 16 bases between. Germline V CDR1 and CDR2: SNHLY, FYNNEI. CDR3 length: 14 amino acids. The CDR3 DNA sequence: TGTGCCAGCAGTCTTGGGAAGGGGCGGCACGAGCAGTACTTC. This encodes CASSLGKGRHEQYF.

The chain carries TRBV7-3 and TRBJ2-1; 9 nucleotides agree with TRBD1. This CDR3 has 16 amino acids. Germline-derived CDR1 and CDR2 are SGHTA and FQGTGA. The V gene end was trimmed by 4 bases and the J gene end by 4 bases; junction bases not matched to a gene: 8. The CDR3 sequence is CASSSEPGQGYNEQFF. The CDR3 DNA reads as TGTGCCAGCAGCTCGGAACCGGGACAGGGTTACAATGAGCAGTTCTTC. Full variable domain (rest looked up from reference TRBV7-3 and TRBJ2-1): GAGVSQTPSNKVTEKGKYVELRCDPISGHTALYWYRQSLGQGPEFLIYFQGTGAADDSGLPNDRFFAVRPEGSVSTLKIQRTERGDSAVYLCASSSEPGQGYNEQFFGPGTRLTVL.

The DNA of the CDR3 is TGTGCCAGCAGCTGGGGTAGGACAGGGATCGGCTACACCTTC. Its translation is CASSWGRTGIGYTF. The chain is built from TRBV5-6 and TRBJ1-2, with TRBD1 identical over 8 bases. The V and J ends lost 3 bases and 8 bases, in that order; junction bases with no gene match: 9. Germline assignment: CDR1 SGHDT and CDR2 YYEEEE. This CDR3 region has 14 residues.

Remarks on this clonotype: The junction shows a germline mismatch at one end, possibly a read error. This sequence joins TRBV7-9 and TRBJ1-4; TRBD1 is a possible D gene (5 bases). Germline-derived CDR1 and CDR2 are SEHNR and FQNEAQ (reference sequence). CDR3 size: 14 residues. The CDR3 DNA follows: TGTGCCAGCAGCTTAAACGGGGGGAGTGAAAAACTGGTTTTT. This codes for CASSLNGGSEKLVF.

The chain carries TRBV7-2 and TRBJ2-5; D remains ambiguous. Gene TRBJ2-1 matches the end of the DNA better, so the J call may be wrong. The CDR3 is 13 residues long. Germline V CDR1 and CDR2: SGHTA, FQGNSA. DNA of the CDR3: TGTGCCAGCAGCCCCCGACAAACGAATGAGCAGTTCTTC. It encodes CASSPRQTNEQFF.

This clonotype was observed a handful of times. This chain connects TRBV20-1 to TRBJ2-1; 9 bases fit TRBD2. The CDR3 is made up of 15 amino acids. Germline V gene data show CDR1 as DFQATT and CDR2 as SNEGSKA (reference sequence). After removal of 5 bases from V and 2 bases from J, the junction contained 7 bases not matched to a gene. CDR3 DNA: TGCAGTGCTGGCATAGCGGGAGTCGCCTACAATGAGCAGTTCTTC. Amino acids: CSAGIAGVAYNEQFF.